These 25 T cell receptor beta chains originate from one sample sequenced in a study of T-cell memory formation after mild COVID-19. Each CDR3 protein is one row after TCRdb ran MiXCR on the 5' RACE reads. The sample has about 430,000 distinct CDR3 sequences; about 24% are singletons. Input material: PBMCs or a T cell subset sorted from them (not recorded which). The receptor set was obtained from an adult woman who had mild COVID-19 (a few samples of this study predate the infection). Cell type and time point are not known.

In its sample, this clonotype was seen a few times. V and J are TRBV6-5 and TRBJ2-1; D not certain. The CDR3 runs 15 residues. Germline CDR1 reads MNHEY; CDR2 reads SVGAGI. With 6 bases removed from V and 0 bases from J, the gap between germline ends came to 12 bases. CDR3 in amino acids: CASSNGLSSYNEQFF. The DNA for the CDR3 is TGTGCCAGCAGCAACGGTCTGAGCTCCTACAATGAGCAGTTCTTC.

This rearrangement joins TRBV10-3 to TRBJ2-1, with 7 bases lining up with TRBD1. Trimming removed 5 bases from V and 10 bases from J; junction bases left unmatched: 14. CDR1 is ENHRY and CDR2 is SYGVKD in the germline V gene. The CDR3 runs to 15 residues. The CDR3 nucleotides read TGTGCCATCAGTACCGGGACAGTAAGAGGAACGGAGCAGTTCTTC. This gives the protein CAISTGTVRGTEQFF.

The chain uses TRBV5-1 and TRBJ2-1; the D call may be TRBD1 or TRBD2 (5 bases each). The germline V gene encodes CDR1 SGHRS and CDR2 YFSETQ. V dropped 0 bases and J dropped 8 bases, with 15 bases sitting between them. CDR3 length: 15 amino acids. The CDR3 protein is CASSLARDPAYEQFF. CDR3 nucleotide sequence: TGCGCCAGCAGCTTGGCGAGGGACCCCGCCTATGAGCAGTTCTTC.

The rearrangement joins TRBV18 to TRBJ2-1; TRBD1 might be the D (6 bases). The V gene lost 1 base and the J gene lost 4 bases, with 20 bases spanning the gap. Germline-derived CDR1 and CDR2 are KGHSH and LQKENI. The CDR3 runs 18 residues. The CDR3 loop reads CASSPLVVQGRVYNEQFF. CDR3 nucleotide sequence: TGTGCCAGCTCACCACTTGTTGTACAGGGCAGGGTGTACAATGAGCAGTTCTTC.

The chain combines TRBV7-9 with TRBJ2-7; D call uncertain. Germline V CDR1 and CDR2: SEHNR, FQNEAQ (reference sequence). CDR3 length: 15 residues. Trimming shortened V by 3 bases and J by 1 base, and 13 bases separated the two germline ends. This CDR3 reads CASSFGPVPSYEQYF. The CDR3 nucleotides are TGTGCCAGCAGCTTCGGGCCAGTACCATCCTACGAGCAGTACTTC.

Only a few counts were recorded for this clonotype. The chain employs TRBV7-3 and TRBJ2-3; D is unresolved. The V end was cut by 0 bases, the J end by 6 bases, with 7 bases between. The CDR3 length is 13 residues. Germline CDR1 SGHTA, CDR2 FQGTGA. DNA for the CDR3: TGTGCCAGCAGCTTAACGCAGATGGATACGCAGTATTTT. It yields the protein CASSLTQMDTQYF.

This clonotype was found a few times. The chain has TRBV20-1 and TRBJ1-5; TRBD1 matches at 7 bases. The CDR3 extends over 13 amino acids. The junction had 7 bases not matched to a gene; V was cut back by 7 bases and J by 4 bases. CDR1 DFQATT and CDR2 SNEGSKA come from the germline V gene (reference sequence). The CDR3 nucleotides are TGCAGTGTAGGGGGCATCGGAAATCAGCCCCAGCATTTT. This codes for CSVGGIGNQPQHF.

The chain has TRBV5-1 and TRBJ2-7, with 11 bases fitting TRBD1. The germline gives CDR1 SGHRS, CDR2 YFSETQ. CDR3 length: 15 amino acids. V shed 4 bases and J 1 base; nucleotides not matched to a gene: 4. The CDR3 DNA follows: TGCGCCAGCAGCGAAGGGACAGGGGGGTCCTACGAGCAGTACTTC. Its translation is CASSEGTGGSYEQYF. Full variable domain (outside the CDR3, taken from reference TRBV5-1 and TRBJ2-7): KAGVTQTPRYLIKTRGQQVTLSCSPISGHRSVSWYQQTPGQGLQFLFEYFSETQRNKGNFPGRFSGRQFSNSRSEMNVSTLELGDSALYLCASSEGTGGSYEQYFGPGTRLTVT.

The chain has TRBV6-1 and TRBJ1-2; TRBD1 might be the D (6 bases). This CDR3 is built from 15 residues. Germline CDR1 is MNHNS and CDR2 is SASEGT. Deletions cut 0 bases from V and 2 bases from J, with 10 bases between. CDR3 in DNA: TGTGCCAGCAGTGAAGCGCCGACAGGCAACTATGGCTACACCTTC. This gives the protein CASSEAPTGNYGYTF.

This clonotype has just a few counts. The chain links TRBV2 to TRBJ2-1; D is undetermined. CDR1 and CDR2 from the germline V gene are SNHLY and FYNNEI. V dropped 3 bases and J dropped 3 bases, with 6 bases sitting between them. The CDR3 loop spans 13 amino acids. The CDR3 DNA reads TGTGCCAGCAGTGAGACGTTCTACAATGAGCAGTTCTTC. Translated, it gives CASSETFYNEQFF.

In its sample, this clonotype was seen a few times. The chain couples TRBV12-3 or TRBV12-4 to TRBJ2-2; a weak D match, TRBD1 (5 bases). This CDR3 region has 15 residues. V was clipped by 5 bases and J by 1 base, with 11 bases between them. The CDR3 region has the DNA TGTGCCAGCAGTCTAAGGGGCGGGAACACCGGGGAGCTGTTTTTT. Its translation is CASSLRGGNTGELFF.

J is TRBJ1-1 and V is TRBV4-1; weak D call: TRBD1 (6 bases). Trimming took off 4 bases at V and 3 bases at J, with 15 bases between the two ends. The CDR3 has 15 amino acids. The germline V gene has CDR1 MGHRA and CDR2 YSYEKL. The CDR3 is CASSLIGEGDTEAFF. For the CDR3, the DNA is TGCGCCAGCAGCCTGATCGGGGAGGGGGACACTGAAGCTTTCTTT.

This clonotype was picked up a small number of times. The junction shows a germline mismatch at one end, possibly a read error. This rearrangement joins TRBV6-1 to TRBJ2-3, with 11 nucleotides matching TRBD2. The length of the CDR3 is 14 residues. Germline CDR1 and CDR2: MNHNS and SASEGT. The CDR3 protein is CASRETSGIPPLDF. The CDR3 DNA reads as TGTGCCAGCCGGGAGACTAGCGGGATTCCTCCCCTGGATTTT.

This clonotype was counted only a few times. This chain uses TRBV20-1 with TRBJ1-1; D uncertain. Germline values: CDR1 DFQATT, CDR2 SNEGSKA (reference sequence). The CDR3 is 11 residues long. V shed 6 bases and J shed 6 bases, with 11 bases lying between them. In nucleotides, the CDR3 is TGCAGTGCCGGCAAAGAACCTGAAGCTTTCTTT. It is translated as CSAGKEPEAFF.

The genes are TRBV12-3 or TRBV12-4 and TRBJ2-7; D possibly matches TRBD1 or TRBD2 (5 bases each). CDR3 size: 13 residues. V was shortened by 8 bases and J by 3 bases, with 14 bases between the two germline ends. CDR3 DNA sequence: TGTGCCAGCGAGGGACCGGTTAGCTACGAGCAGTACTTC. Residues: CASEGPVSYEQYF.

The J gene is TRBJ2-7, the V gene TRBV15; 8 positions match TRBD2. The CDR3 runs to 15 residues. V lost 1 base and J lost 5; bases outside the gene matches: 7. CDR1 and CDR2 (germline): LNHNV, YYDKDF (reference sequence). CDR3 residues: CATSRGGGLAHEQYF. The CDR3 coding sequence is TGTGCCACCAGCAGAGGGGGAGGACTAGCCCACGAGCAGTACTTC. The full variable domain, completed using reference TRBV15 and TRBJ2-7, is DAMVIQNPRYQVTQFGKPVTLSCSQTLNHNVMYWYQQKSSQAPKLLFHYYDKDFNNEADTPDNFQSRRPNTSFCFLDIRSPGLGDTAMYLCATSRGGGLAHEQYFGPGTRLTVT.

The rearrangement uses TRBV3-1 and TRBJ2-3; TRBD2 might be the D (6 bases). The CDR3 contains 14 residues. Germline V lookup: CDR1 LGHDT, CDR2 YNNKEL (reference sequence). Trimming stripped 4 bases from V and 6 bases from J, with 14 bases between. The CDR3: CASSPRARGDTQYF. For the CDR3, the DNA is TGTGCCAGCAGCCCTAGGGCCCGGGGGGATACGCAGTATTTT.

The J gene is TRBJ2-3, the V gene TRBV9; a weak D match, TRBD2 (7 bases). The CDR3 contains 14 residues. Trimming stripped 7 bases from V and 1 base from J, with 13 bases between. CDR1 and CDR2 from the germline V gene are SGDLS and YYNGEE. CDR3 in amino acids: CASGRGGRTDTQYF. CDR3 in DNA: TGTGCCAGCGGAAGGGGGGGCCGCACAGATACGCAGTATTTT.

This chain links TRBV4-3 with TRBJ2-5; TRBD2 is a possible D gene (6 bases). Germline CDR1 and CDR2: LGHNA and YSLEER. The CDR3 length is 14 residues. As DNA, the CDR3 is TGCACCCCGTCAAGGGCGGGGCACCAAGAGACCCAGTACTTC. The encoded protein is CTPSRAGHQETQYF.

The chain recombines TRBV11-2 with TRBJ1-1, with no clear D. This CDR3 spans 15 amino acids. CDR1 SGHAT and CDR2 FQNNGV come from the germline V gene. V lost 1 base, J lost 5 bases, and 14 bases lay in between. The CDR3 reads CASSLVAHSGTEAFF. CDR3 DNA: TGTGCCAGCAGCTTAGTTGCTCACTCGGGGACTGAAGCTTTCTTT.

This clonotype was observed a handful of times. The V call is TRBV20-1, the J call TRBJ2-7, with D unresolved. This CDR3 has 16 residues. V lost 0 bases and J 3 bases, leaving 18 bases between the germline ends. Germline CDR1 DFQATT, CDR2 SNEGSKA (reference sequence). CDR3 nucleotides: TGCAGTGCTAGAGAGATTTCGAGGCAGCGACGCTACGAGCAGTACTTC. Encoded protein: CSAREISRQRRYEQYF.

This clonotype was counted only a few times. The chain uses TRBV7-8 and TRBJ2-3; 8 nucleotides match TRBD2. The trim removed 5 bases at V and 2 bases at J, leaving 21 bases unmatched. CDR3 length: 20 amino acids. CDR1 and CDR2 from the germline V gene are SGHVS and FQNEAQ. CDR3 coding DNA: TGTGCCAGCAGCCCCCGCCTGAAGAGCGGGGGTCGAATAATCACAGATACGCAGTATTTT. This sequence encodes CASSPRLKSGGRIITDTQYF.

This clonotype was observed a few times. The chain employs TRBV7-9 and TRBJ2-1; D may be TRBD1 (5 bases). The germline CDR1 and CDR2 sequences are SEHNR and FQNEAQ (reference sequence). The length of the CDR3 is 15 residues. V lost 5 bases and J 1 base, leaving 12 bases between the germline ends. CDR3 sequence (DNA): TGTGCCAGCAGCCCACGGACAATATCCTACAATGAGCAGTTCTTC. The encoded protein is CASSPRTISYNEQFF.

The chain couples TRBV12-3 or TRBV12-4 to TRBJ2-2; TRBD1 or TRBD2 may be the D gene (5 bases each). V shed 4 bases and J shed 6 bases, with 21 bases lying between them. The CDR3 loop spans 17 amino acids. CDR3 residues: CASSSPVLREGPGELFF. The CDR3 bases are TGTGCCAGCAGTTCCCCCGTACTACGCGAGGGGCCCGGGGAGCTGTTTTTT.

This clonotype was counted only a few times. The CDR3: CASSPPGRRNTEAFF. The CDR3 nucleotides read TGTGCCAGCTCCCCTCCTGGGCGCCGGAACACTGAAGCTTTCTTT. The J gene is TRBJ1-1, the V gene TRBV28; D unresolved. This CDR3 has 15 amino acids. Germline-derived CDR1 and CDR2 are MDHEN and SYDVKM. V dropped 8 bases and J dropped 1 base, with 17 bases sitting between them.